Presented here are 14 T cell receptor beta chains from one specimen sequenced in a study of beta chain features in type 1 diabetes. The authors reverse transcribed all of the isolated RNA, so sequencing captured expressed TCRB transcripts. Sequencing used immunoSEQ multiplex PCR; TCRdb keeps in-frame clones, though not all of them. The table shows under 150,000 clones, with 9% occurring only once. Findings and limits, study-wide: Type 1 diabetes patients had TCRB CDR3s that were shorter (moderately but significantly so) in all four CD4+ subsets.

Their recognized antigens are unknown. Sequencing was done on a sample of central memory CD4+ T cells from blood. The receptor source for this set is a man aged 25-40 years with type 1 diabetes.

The V gene is TRBV4-1, the J gene TRBJ1-1; D possibly corresponds to TRBD1 (5 bases). Germline values: CDR1 MGHRA, CDR2 YSYEKL. V lost 4 bases and J 6 bases, leaving 15 bases between the germline ends. This CDR3 is built from 14 residues. CDR3 bases: TGCGCCAGCAGCCCATATGACAGATCCCCTGAAGCTTTCTTT. It is translated as CASSPYDRSPEAFF.

A few counts support this clone. The chain uses TRBV28 and TRBJ2-1; 9 bases line up with TRBD1. In germline, CDR1 is MDHEN, CDR2 SYDVKM. Trimming cost V 6 bases and J 5 bases; bases outside gene matches: 8. The CDR3 has 15 amino acids. CDR3: CASSLGGTGNNEQFF. CDR3 nucleotide sequence: TGTGCCAGCAGCCTGGGGGGGACAGGGAACAATGAGCAGTTCTTC.

This clone has more than one count but fewer than ten. This chain uses TRBV7-2 with TRBJ2-7; no clear D gene. Trimming took 5 bases from V and 0 from J, leaving 11 bases between them. The CDR3 covers 14 residues. The germline gives CDR1 SGHTA, CDR2 FQGNSA. The CDR3 DNA sequence: TGTGCCAGCAGCCCCCGTGCGGCCTCCTACGAGCAGTACTTC. Translated: CASSPRAASYEQYF.

The rearrangement links TRBV30 to TRBJ2-3; TRBD1 might be the D (6 bases). This CDR3 is built from 14 residues. Looked up from germline, CDR1 is GTSNPN and CDR2 is SVGIG (reference sequence). Trimming removed 0 bases from V and 4 bases from J, with 11 bases in between. The CDR3 DNA follows: TGTGCCTGGAGTGTACAGGGTTCCGCAGATACGCAGTATTTT. This translates into CAWSVQGSADTQYF.

J is TRBJ1-6 and V is TRBV19; maybe TRBD1 (6 bases). The germline gives CDR1 LNHDA, CDR2 SQIVND (reference sequence). The CDR3 is 14 amino acids. V gave up 6 bases and J gave up 11 bases, with 17 bases separating them. The CDR3 reads CASSPGQISAPLHF. In DNA form, the CDR3 reads TGTGCCAGTAGCCCTGGACAGATCTCAGCACCCCTCCACTTT.

The rearrangement uses TRBV9 and TRBJ1-3; a weak D match, TRBD1 (5 bases). V gave up 0 bases and J gave up 0 bases, with 13 bases separating them. This CDR3 is built from 17 residues. Germline CDR1 reads SGDLS; CDR2 reads YYNGEE. The CDR3 is CASSVDVQGGSGNTIYF. Here the CDR3 DNA reads TGTGCCAGCAGCGTAGATGTGCAGGGCGGCTCTGGAAACACCATATATTTT.

This clone was counted many times. The chain couples TRBV28 to TRBJ1-2, with D unresolved. CDR3 length equals 12 residues. Looked up from germline, CDR1 is MDHEN and CDR2 is SYDVKM. The germline V and J ends were trimmed by 4 bases and 2 bases, with 5 bases remaining between them. The CDR3 nucleotides are TGTGCCAGCAGTTCGGGGAACTATGGCTACACCTTC. This sequence encodes CASSSGNYGYTF.

The V call is TRBV4-2, the J call TRBJ1-2, with a tentative D call TRBD1 (5 bases). CDR1 is LGHNA and CDR2 is YNFKEQ in the germline V gene. This CDR3 has 13 residues. V shed 1 base and J shed 7 bases, with 10 bases lying between them. The CDR3, as DNA: TGTGCCAGCAGCCAAGGACAGTCCCCTGGCTACACCTTC. Its protein product is CASSQGQSPGYTF.

The V call is TRBV5-6, the J call TRBJ2-7, with 8 nucleotides matching TRBD1. The CDR3 totals 12 residues. V was pared by 4 bases and J by 6 bases, with 3 bases of the junction left unmatched. Germline-derived CDR1 and CDR2 are SGHDT and YYEEEE. The CDR3 region has the DNA TGTGCCAGCAGCCGGACAGGGCGCGAGCAGTACTTC. Translated, it gives CASSRTGREQYF. Variable domain in full (rest from reference TRBV5-6 and TRBJ2-7): DAGVTQSPTHLIKTRGQQVTLRCSPKSGHDTVSWYQQALGQGPQFIFQYYEEEERQRGNFPDRFSGHQFPNYSSELNVNALLLGDSALYLCASSRTGREQYFGPGTRLTVT.

This clone was detected a few times. The gene calls are TRBV29-1 and TRBJ1-1; 8 nucleotides align to TRBD1. In germline, CDR1 is SQVTM, CDR2 ANQGSEA. This CDR3 spans 13 amino acids. J gave up 11 bases and V 3 bases, and 11 bases lay outside the gene matches. CDR3 in amino acids: CSVDRGQAFGAFF. The DNA of the CDR3 is TGCAGCGTTGATCGGGGACAGGCGTTCGGGGCTTTCTTT.

The table lists this clone with a few counts. The chain has TRBV13 and TRBJ2-7; 7 bases agree with TRBD1. The V segment lost 5 bases and the J segment 2 bases; nucleotides outside the gene matches: 6. CDR3 length: 14 residues. Germline V gene lookup returns CDR1 PRHDT and CDR2 FYEKMQ (reference sequence). The CDR3 DNA reads as TGTGCCAGCAGCGTTAGGACAGGAACCTACGAGCAGTACTTC. Translation gives CASSVRTGTYEQYF.

In its sample, this clone was seen a few times. The genes are TRBV23-1 and TRBJ2-7; maybe TRBD1 (6 bases). TRBV23-1 is an ORF, with its function uncertain. V was clipped by 3 bases and J by 0 bases, with 18 bases between them. This CDR3 region has 17 residues. DNA for the CDR3: TGCGCCAGCAGTCACTTGCGTTGGGACACGGTCTCCTACGAGCAGTACTTC. Protein sequence: CASSHLRWDTVSYEQYF.

This clone was found a few times. The CDR3 DNA follows: TGCAGTGCTCTCCGGAATGAGCAGTTCTTC. Amino acid sequence: CSALRNEQFF. The chain is built from TRBV20-1 and TRBJ2-1; D is ambiguous. Germline assignment: CDR1 DFQATT and CDR2 SNEGSKA (reference sequence). Between the trimmed V and J ends, which lost 5 bases and 7 bases, there was a span of 6 bases. The CDR3 has 10 residues.

This chain connects TRBV29-1 to TRBJ2-1, with D tentatively TRBD2 (9 bases). With 7 bases removed from V and 4 bases from J, the gap between germline ends came to 20 bases. The V gene's germline CDR1 is SQVTM and CDR2 ANQGSEA. The CDR3 has 15 residues. This CDR3 reads CSARGPSGAYNEQFF. DNA of the CDR3: TGCAGCGCCAGGGGGCCTAGCGGGGCTTACAATGAGCAGTTCTTC.